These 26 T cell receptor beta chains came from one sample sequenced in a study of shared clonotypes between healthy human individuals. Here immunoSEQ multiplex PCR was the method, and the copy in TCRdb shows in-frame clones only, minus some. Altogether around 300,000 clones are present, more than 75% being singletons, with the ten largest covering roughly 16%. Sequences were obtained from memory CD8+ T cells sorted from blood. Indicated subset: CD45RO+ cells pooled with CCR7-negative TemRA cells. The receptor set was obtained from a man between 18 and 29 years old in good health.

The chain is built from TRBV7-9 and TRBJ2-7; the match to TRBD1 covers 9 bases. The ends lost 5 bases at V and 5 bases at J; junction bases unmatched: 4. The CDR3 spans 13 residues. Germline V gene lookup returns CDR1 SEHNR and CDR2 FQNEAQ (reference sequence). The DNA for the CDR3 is TGTGCCAGCAGCGGTACAGGGGGCCACGAGCAGTACTTC. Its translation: CASSGTGGHEQYF.

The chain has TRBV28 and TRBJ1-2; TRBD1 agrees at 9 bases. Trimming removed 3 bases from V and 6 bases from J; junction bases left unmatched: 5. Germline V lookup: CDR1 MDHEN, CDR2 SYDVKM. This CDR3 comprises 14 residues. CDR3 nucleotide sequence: TGTGCCAGCAGTTTCTACAGGGGGCAGGATGGCTACACCTTC. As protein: CASSFYRGQDGYTF.

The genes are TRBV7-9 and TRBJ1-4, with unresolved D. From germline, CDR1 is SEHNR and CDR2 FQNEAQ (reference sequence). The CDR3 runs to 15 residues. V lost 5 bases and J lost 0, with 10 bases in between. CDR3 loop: CASSERVATNEKLFF. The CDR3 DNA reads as TGTGCCAGCAGCGAAAGGGTGGCAACTAATGAAAAACTGTTTTTT.

The DNA of the CDR3 is TGTGCCAGCAGCACCCCGACAGGGGGTAGCTCTGGAAACACCATATATTTT. This gives the protein CASSTPTGGSSGNTIYF. J is TRBJ1-3 and V is TRBV7-6; 9 bases line up with TRBD1. Germline trimming cut 5 bases from V and 0 bases from J; bases unmatched to any gene: 8. The V gene's germline CDR1 is SGHVS and CDR2 FNYEAQ. The CDR3 is made up of 17 amino acids.

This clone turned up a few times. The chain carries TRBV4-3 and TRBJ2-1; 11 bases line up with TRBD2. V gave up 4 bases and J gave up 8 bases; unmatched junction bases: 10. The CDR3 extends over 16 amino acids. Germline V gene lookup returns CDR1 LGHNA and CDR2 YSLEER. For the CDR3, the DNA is TGCGCCAGCAGCCGAGAACTAGCGGGAGAGAGAGATGAGCAGTTCTTC. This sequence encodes CASSRELAGERDEQFF.

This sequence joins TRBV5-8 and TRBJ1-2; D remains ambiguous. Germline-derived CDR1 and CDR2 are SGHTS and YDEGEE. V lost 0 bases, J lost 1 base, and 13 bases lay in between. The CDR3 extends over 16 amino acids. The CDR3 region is CASSLAGRAVNYGYTF. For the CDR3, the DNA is TGTGCCAGCAGCTTGGCCGGTAGAGCCGTTAACTATGGCTACACCTTC.

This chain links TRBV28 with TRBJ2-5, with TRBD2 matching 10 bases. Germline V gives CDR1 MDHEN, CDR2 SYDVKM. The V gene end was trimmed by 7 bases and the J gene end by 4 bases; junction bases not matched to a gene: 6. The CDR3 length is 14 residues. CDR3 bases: TGTGCCAGCAAAAGCGGGGGGGCTAGAGAGACCCAGTACTTC. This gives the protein CASKSGGARETQYF.

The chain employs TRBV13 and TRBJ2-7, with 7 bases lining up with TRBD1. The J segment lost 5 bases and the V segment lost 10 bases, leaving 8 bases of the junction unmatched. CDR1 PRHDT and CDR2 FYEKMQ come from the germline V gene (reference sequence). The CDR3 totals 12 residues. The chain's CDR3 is CATRQGYHEQYF. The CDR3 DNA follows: TGTGCCACCCGACAGGGATATCACGAGCAGTACTTC.

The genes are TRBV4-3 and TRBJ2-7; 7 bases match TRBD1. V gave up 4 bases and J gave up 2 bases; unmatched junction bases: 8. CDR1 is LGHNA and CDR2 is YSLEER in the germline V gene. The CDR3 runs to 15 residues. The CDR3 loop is CASSPNRQGAYEQYF. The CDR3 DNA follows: TGCGCCAGCAGCCCCAATAGACAGGGAGCCTACGAGCAGTACTTC.

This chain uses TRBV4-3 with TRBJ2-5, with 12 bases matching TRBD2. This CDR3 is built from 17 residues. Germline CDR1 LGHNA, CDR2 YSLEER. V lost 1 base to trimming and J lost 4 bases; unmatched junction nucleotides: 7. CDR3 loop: CASSQVASGRVGETQYF. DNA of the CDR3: TGCGCCAGCAGCCAAGTCGCTAGCGGGAGGGTGGGAGAGACCCAGTACTTC.

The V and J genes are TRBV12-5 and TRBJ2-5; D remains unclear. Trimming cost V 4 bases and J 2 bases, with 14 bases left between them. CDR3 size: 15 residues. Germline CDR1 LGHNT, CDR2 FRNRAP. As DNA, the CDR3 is TGTGCTAGTGGTTCCTTCATAGAGTTACAAGAGACCCAGTACTTC. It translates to CASGSFIELQETQYF. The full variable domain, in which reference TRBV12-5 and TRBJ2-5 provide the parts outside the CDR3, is DARVTQTPRHKVTEMGQEVTMRCQPILGHNTVFWYRQTMMQGLELLAYFRNRAPLDDSGMPKDRFSAEMPDATLATLKIQPSEPRDSAVYFCASGSFIELQETQYFGPGTRLLVL.

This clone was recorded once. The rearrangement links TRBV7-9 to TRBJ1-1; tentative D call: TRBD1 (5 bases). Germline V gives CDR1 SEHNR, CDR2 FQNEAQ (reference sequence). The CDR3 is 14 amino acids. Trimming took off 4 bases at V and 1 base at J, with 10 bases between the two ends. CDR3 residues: CASSYTGGNTEAFF. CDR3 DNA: TGTGCCAGCAGCTACACGGGGGGGAACACTGAAGCTTTCTTT.

The CDR3 coding sequence is TGTGCCAGCAGCACCCACACACCTGAAGCTTTCTTT. Protein: CASSTHTPEAFF. V and J are TRBV11-2 and TRBJ1-1; D is uncertain. This CDR3 contains 12 residues. V was cut by 5 bases and J by 6 bases, with 10 bases left in between. The germline gives CDR1 SGHAT, CDR2 FQNNGV.

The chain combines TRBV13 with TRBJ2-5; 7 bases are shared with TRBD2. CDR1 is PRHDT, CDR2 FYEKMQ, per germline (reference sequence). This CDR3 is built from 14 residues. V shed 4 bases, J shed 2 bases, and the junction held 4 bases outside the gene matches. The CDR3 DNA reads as TGTGCCAGCAGCTCGGGGGACTATCAAGAGACCCAGTACTTC. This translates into CASSSGDYQETQYF.

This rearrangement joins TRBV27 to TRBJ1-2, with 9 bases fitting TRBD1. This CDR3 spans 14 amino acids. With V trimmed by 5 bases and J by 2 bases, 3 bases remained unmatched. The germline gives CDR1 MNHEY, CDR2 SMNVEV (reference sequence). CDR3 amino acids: CASSRQGVNYGYTF. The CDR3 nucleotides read TGTGCCAGCAGTCGACAGGGGGTAAACTATGGCTACACCTTC.

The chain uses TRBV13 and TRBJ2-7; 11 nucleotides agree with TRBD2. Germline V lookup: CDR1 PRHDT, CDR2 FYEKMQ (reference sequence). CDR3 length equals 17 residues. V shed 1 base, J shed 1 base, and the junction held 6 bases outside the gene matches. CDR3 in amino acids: CASSLELAGGGSYEQYF. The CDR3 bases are TGTGCCAGCAGCTTAGAGCTAGCGGGAGGTGGGTCCTACGAGCAGTACTTC.

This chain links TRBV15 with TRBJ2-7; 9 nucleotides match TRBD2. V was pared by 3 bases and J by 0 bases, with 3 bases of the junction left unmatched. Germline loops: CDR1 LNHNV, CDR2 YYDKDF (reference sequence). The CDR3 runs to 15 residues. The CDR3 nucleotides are TGTGCCACCAGCAGGCCGACTAGCGGCTCCTACGAGCAGTACTTC. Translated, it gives CATSRPTSGSYEQYF.

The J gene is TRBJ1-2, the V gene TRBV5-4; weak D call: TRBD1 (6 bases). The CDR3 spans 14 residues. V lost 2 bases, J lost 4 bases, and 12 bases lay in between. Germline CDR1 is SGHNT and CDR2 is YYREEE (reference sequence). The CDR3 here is CASSFAGASYGYTF. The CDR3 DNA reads TGTGCCAGCAGCTTCGCAGGGGCTAGCTATGGCTACACCTTC.

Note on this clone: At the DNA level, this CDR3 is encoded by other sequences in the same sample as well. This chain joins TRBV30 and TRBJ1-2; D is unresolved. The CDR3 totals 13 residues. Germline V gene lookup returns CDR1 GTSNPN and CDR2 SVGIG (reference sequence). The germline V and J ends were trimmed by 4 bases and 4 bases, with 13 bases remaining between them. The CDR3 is CAWNGQFPYGYTF. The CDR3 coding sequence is TGTGCCTGGAACGGGCAGTTCCCCTATGGCTACACCTTC. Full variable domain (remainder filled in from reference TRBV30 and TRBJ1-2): SQTIHQWPATLVQPVGSPLSLECTVEGTSNPNLYWYRQAAGRGLQLLFYSVGIGQISSEVPQNLSASRPQDRQFILSSKKLLLSDSGFYLCAWNGQFPYGYTFGSGTRLTVV.

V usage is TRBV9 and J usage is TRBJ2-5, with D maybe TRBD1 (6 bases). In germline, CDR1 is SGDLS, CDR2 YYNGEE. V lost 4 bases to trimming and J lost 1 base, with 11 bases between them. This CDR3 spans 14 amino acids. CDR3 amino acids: CASSYTTGQETQYF. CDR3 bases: TGTGCCAGCAGCTACACGACAGGCCAAGAGACCCAGTACTTC.

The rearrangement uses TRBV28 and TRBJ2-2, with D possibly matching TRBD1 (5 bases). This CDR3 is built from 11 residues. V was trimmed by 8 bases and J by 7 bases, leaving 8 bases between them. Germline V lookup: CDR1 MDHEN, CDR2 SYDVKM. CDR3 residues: CASAGLGELFF. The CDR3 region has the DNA TGTGCCAGCGCAGGGCTCGGGGAGCTGTTTTTT.

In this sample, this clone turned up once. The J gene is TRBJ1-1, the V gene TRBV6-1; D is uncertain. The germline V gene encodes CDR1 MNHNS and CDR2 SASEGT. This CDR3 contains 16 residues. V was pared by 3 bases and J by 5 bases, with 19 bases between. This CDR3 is CASSDHPLEGRTEAFF. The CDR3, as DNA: TGTGCCAGCAGTGATCACCCCTTAGAAGGCAGGACTGAAGCTTTCTTT.

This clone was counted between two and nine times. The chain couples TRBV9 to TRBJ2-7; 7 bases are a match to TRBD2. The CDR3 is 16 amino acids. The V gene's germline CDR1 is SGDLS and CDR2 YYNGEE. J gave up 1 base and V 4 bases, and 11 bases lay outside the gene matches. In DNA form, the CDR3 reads TGTGCCAGCAGCAAAGACGGGACTATACCTTCCTACGAGCAGTACTTC. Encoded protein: CASSKDGTIPSYEQYF.

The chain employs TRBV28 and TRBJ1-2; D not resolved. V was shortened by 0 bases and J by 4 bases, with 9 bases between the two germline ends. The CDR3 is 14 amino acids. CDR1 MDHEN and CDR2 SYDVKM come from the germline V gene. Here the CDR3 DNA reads TGTGCCAGCAGTTTATGGGGGTGGGCCTATGGCTACACCTTC. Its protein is CASSLWGWAYGYTF.

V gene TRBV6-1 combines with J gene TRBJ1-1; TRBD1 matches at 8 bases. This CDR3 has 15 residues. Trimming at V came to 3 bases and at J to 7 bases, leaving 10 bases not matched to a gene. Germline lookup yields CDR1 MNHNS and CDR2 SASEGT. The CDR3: CASSEFTGGLGEAFF. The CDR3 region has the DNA TGTGCCAGCAGTGAGTTCACAGGGGGACTCGGTGAAGCTTTCTTT.

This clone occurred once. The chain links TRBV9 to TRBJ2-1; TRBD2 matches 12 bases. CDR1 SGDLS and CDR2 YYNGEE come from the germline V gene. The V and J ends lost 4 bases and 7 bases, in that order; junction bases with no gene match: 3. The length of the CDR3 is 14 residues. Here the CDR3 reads CASSLAGGHNEQFF. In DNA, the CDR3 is TGTGCCAGCAGCCTAGCGGGAGGGCATAATGAGCAGTTCTTC.